A single sample gave rise to the 5 T cell receptor beta chains below, sequenced in a study of blood T cell repertoires in COVID-19. Repertoires were generated with immunoSEQ multiplex PCR, while TCRdb's copy carries only in-frame clones and drops some. The data contain fewer than 250,000 clones, around 85% of them seen just once; the ten biggest clones take up around 1.2%. The sequenced sample was peripheral blood. These receptors all come from a man aged 25 to 40 with acute or convalescent COVID-19.

This clone is a singleton in its sample. The chain recombines TRBV3-1 (or the pseudogene TRBV3-2) with TRBJ2-2, with 10 positions matching TRBD1. Germline assignment: CDR1 LGHDT and CDR2 YNNKEL (reference sequence). Trimming took 3 bases from V and 5 from J; bases not matched to a gene: 6. The CDR3 contains 16 residues. The CDR3 nucleotides are TGTGCCAGCAGCCAGCTCAGGACAGGGGGGACCGGGGAGCTGTTTTTT. Amino acid sequence: CASSQLRTGGTGELFF.

In DNA, the CDR3 is TGTGCCATCAGAGAACAGGGACGATTCACAGATACGCAGTATTTT. Protein sequence: CAIREQGRFTDTQYF. The V gene is TRBV10-3, the J gene TRBJ2-3, with D maybe TRBD1 (6 bases). Germline values: CDR1 ENHRY, CDR2 SYGVKD. This CDR3 contains 15 residues. V dropped 6 bases and J dropped 2 bases, with 15 bases sitting between them.

The chain uses TRBV6-5 and TRBJ1-5; D is ambiguous. The germline V gene has CDR1 MNHEY and CDR2 SVGAGI. The CDR3 length is 13 residues. V was cut by 7 bases and J by 7 bases, with 14 bases left in between. CDR3 loop: CASTSVAPQPQHF. CDR3 bases: TGTGCCAGCACTAGTGTAGCCCCCCAGCCCCAGCATTTT.

This rearrangement joins TRBV7-8 to TRBJ2-5; 9 bases agree with TRBD1. The CDR3 has 15 residues. V shed 5 bases, J shed 4 bases, and the junction held 8 bases outside the gene matches. Germline loops: CDR1 SGHVS, CDR2 FQNEAQ. Written as DNA, the CDR3 is TGTGCCAGCAGCAGACGACAGGGGGTAGGAGAGACCCAGTACTTC. Translation gives CASSRRQGVGETQYF. The variable domain in full, with the rest retrieved from reference TRBV7-8 and TRBJ2-5, is GAGVSQSPRYKVAKRGQDVALRCDPISGHVSLFWYQQALGQGPEFLTYFQNEAQLDKSGLPSDRFFAERPEGSVSTLKIQRTQQEDSAVYLCASSRRQGVGETQYFGPGTRLLVL.

The chain has TRBV5-1 and TRBJ2-5; 13 positions match TRBD2. V shed 5 bases, J shed 5 bases, and the junction held 3 bases outside the gene matches. Germline CDR1 is SGHRS and CDR2 is YFSETQ. The CDR3 runs to 14 residues. As DNA, the CDR3 is TGCGCCAGCAGTCTGGGACTAGCGGGGGAGACCCAGTACTTC. It yields the protein CASSLGLAGETQYF.